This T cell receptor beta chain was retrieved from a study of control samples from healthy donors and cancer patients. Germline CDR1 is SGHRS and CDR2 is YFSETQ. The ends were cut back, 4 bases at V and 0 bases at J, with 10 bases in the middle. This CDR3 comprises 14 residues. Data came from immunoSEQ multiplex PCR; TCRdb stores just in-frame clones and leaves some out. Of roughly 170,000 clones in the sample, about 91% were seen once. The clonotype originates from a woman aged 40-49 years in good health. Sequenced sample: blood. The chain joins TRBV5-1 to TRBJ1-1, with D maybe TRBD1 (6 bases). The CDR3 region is CASSPSGVNTEAFF. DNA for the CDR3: TGCGCCAGCAGCCCTTCAGGGGTGAACACTGAAGCTTTCTTT.